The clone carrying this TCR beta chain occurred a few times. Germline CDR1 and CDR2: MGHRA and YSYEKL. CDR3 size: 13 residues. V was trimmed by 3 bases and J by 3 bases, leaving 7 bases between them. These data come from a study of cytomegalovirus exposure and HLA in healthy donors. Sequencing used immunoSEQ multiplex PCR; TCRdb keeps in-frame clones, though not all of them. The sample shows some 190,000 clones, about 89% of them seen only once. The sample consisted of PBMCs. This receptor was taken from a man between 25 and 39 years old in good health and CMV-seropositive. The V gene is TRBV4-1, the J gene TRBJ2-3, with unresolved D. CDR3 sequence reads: CASSHPRTDTQYF. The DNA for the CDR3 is TGCGCCAGCAGCCACCCAAGGACAGATACGCAGTATTTT.